The 2 T cell receptor beta chains below were found in one sample sequenced in a study of blood T cell repertoires in COVID-19. The repertoire was sequenced with immunoSEQ multiplex PCR; TCRdb's copy has only in-frame clones and lacks some. The repertoire has hundreds of thousands of clones, about 88% of them found once; the top ten carry about 3%. Sequencing used PBMCs or T cells enriched from blood (not recorded which). The receptors were gathered from a woman between 50 and 59 years old who had recovered from COVID-19.

This chain connects TRBV13 to TRBJ1-4, with D hard to call. The CDR3 loop spans 14 amino acids. Deletions cut 9 bases from V and 0 bases from J, with 11 bases between. The germline CDR1 and CDR2 sequences are PRHDT and FYEKMQ (reference sequence). The CDR3 DNA follows: TGTGCCAGACGAATTGAGGCAACTAATGAAAAACTGTTTTTT. It is translated as CARRIEATNEKLFF.

V is TRBV9 and J is TRBJ1-2; tentatively, D is TRBD1 (6 bases). This CDR3 has 14 residues. Germline CDR1 SGDLS, CDR2 YYNGEE. Trimming stripped 0 bases from V and 2 bases from J, with 8 bases between. CDR3 protein: CASSVDQGNYGYTF. DNA of the CDR3: TGTGCCAGCAGCGTAGATCAGGGGAACTATGGCTACACCTTC.